The source of this T cell receptor beta chain is a study of T cells in Graves' hyperthyroidism and ophthalmopathy. Study context: Peripheral blood samples were taken at initial diagnosis, prior to any treatment. General study points: Ophthalmopathy stood apart from stable hyperthyroidism in a 13 V-J model. Most expanded thyroid clonotypes above 0.001 also appeared in blood.

It was RNA transcripts that yielded the amplified TCR beta CDR3 regions. HTBI primers were employed in a first-round RT-PCR of the TCR CDR3. TCRdb re-called the multiplex PCR reads through MiXCR, storing one row per CDR3 protein. The table lists about 720,000 distinct CDR3 sequences, about 17% of them singletons, with about 8.4% in the top ten. A lack of ophthalmopathy progression within 18 months defined stable Graves' hyperthyroidism. With regard to this clonotype: The antigen remains unidentified.

V lost 7 bases to trimming and J lost 6 bases, with 6 bases between them. The CDR3 has 11 residues. The source material was blood. The receptor comes from a man aged 18 to 29 with Graves' hyperthyroidism. The chain links TRBV12-3 or TRBV12-4 to TRBJ2-2; D unclear. The CDR3 DNA reads TGTGCCAGCACTTACGCCGGGGAGCTGTTTTTT. Translating gives CASTYAGELFF.